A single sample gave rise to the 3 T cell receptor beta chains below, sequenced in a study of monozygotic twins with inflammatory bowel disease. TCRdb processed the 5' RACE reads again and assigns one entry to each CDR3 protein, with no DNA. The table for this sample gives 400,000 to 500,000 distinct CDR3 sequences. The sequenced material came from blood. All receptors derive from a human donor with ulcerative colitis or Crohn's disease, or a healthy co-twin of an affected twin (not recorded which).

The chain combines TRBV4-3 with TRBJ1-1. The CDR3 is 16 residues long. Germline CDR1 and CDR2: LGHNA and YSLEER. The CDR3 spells CASSQAPSWGNTEAFF.

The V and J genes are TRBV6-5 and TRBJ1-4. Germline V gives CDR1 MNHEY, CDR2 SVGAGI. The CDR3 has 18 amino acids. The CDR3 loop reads CASSYSFSVSETNEKLFF.

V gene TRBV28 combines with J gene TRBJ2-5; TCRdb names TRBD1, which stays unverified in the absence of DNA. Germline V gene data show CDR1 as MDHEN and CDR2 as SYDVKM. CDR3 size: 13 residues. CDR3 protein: CASTPGARETQYF.